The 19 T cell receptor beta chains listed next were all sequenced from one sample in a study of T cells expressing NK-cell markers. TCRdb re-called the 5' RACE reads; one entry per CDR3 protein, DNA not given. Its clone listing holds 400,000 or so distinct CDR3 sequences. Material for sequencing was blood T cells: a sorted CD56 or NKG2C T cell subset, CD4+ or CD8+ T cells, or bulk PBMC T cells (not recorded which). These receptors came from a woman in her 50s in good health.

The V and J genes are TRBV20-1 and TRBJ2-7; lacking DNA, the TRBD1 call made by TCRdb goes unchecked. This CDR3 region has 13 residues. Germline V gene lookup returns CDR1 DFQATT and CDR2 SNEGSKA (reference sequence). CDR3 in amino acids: CSAVSHRIGEQYF.

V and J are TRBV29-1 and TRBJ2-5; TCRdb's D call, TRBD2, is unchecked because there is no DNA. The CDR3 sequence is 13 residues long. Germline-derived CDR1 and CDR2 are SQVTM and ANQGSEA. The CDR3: CSVVAGQGGTQYF.

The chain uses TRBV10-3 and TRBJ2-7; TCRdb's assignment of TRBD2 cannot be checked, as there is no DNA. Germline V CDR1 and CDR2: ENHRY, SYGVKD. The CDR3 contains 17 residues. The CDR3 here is CAISGDRLAGDPYEQYF.

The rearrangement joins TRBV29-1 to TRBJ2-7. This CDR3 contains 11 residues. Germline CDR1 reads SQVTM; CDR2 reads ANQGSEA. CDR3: CSVDSGLGSYF.

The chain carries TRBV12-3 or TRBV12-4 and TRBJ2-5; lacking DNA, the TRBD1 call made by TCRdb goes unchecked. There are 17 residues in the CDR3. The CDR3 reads CASSLLVGNPGQETQYF.

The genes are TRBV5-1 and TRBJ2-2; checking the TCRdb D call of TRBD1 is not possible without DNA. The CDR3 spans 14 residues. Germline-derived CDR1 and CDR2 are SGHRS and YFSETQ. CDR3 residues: CASSPRQGARELFF. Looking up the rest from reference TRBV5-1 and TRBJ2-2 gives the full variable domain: KAGVTQTPRYLIKTRGQQVTLSCSPISGHRSVSWYQQTPGQGLQFLFEYFSETQRNKGNFPGRFSGRQFSNSRSEMNVSTLELGDSALYLCASSPRQGARELFFGEGSRLTVL.

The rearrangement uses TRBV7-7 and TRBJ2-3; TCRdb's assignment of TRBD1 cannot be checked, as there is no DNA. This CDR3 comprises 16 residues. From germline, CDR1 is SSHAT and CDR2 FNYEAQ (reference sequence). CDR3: CASSRNPRREGDTQYF.

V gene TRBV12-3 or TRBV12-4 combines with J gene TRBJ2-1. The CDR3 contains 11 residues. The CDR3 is CASSLGDEQFF.

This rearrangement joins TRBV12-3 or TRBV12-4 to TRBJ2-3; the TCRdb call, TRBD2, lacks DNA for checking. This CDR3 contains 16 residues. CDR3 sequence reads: CASSPSGLVSTDTQYF.

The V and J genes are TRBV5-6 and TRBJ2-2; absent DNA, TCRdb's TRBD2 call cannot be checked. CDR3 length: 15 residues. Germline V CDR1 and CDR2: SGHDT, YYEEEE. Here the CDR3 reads CASSDQSGTSGELFF.

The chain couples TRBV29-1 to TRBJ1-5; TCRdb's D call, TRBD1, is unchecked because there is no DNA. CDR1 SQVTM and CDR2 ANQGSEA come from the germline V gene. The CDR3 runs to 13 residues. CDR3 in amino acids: CSVTGGGNQPQHF. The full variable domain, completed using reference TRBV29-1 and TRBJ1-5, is SAVISQKPSRDICQRGTSLTIQCQVDSQVTMMFWYRQQPGQSLTLIATANQGSEATYESGFVIDKFPISRPNLTFSTLTVSNMSPEDSSIYLCSVTGGGNQPQHFGDGTRLSIL.

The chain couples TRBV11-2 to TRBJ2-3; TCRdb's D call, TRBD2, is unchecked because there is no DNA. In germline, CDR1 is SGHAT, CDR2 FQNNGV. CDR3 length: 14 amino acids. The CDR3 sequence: CASSYSSSFDTQYF.

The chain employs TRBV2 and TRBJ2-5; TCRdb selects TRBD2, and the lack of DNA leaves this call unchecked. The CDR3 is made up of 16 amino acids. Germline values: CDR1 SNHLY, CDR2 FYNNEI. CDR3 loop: CASSGAQRAYQETQYF. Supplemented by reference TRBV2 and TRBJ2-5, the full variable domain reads EPEVTQTPSHQVTQMGQEVILRCVPISNHLYFYWYRQILGQKVEFLVSFYNNEISEKSEIFDDQFSVERPDGSNFTLKIRSTKLEDSAMYFCASSGAQRAYQETQYFGPGTRLLVL.

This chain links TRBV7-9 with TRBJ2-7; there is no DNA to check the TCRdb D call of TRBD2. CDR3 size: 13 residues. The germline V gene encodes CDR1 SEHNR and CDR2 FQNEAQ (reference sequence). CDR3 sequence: CATGSGLTYEQYF.

CDR3: CTVGLAGGPGLRTDTQYF. J is TRBJ2-3 and V is TRBV20-1; TCRdb designates TRBD2, a call that cannot be tested without DNA. Germline assignment: CDR1 DFQATT and CDR2 SNEGSKA (reference sequence). CDR3 size: 18 residues.

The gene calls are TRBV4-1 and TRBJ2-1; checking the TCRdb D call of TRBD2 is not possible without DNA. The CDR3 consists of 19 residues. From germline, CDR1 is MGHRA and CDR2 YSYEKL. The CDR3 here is CASSHSGSPLLIWKNEQFF.

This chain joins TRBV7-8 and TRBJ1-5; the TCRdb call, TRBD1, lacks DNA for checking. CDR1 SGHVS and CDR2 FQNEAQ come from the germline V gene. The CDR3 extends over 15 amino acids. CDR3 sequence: CASSSRTGINQPQHF.

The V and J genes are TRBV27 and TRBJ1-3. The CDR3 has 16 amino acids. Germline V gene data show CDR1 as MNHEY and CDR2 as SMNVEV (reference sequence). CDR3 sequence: CASSLTGSHSGNTIYF.

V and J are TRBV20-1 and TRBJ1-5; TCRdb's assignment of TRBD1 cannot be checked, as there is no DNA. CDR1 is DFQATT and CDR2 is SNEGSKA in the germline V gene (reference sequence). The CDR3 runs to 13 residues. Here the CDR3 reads CSAARDSNQPQHF.